Listed here is a single T cell receptor (beta chain). The antigen it binds to is not known. There are no base qualities to consult, and no much larger clone falls within one base. The V end loses 4 bases and the J end loses 8 bases, and a stretch of 13 bases separates them. The CDR3 runs 13 residues from the cysteine to the phenylalanine. The DNA shown is the 39-base CDR3, in frame from base 1. CDR1 and CDR2 (SGHDT, YYEEEE) derive from the germline V gene. In the paper's terms, the treatment or condition label means: allogeneic hematopoietic cell transplantation with graft depleted of TCRalphabeta T cells and CD19 B cells. The children who served as transplant recipients had been given grafts of TCRalphabeta/CD19-depleted allogeneic hematopoietic cells. This entry is derived from a study of T-cell reconstitution after alpha-beta-depleted transplantation in children (TCRdb year 2016). Some background on the complete study: T-cell immune reconstitution after TCRalphabeta/CD19-depleted allogeneic hematopoietic cell transplantation in children was quantitatively tracked in the study by means of TCR repertoire profiling. The investigation overall reported the following: In some patients, the high TCRbeta diversity seen at day 60 was put down to recipient T cells and intrathymic progenitors that had survived conditioning. The apparently early alphabetaT-cell count recovery about two months after transplant was reportedly dependent on only several hundred rapidly expanded clones derived from non-depleted graft cells. The frequencies of hyperexpanded clones fell over the following months, and after one year, T-cell counts and TCRbeta diversity were mostly attributed to newly produced T cells.

Libraries came from PCR. The instrument given in TCRdb is Illumina HiSeq 2500. TCR library preparation used molecular barcoding, with unique molecular identifiers applied to normalize quantification of the TCRbeta repertoire. Using fastp trimming at Q25 and MiXCR clonotype assembly, TCRdb reanalyzed the public sequencing data and kept in-frame beta chains. Every distinct CDR3 protein forms one entry, paired with its most common genes and DNA. In all, the sample holds a few hundred thousand distinct CDR3 sequences, and about a sixth of those were seen once. The top ten clones comprise under 30% of the sample.

The chain is made from TRBV5-6 and TRBJ2-1; the D call is tentative, TRBD1 or TRBD2, as each matches 6 bases. The sample here was PBMCs, mostly from graft donor cells, taken 360 days after TCRalphabeta/CD19-depleted stem cell transplant. The receptor comes from a boy younger than two who had a stem cell transplant for Wiskott-Aldrich syndrome, so the T cells may come from the graft donor. The DNA sequence is TGTGCCAGCAGCGGGTCCGGGGGCTATGAGCAGTTCTTC. This sequence encodes CASSGSGGYEQFF.